The present TCR beta chain was sequenced within a study of early T cells in non-severe SARS-CoV-2 infection. Study-level background: Sequencing input comprised bulk RNA from unsorted whole blood; chain pairing was not available.

Attachment of unique molecular identifiers was made to individual cDNA molecules. TCRdb called the 5' RACE reads again in MiXCR, with one record for every CDR3 protein. The sample lists fewer than 60,000 distinct CDR3 sequences, roughly 9.2% occurring once. This clonotype was found many times. Its antigen is as yet unknown. Per germline, CDR1 SGHVS and CDR2 FQNEAQ. V was pared by 5 bases and J by 5 bases, with 9 bases of the junction left unmatched. The CDR3 runs 15 residues. Whole-study findings and limits: VDJdb matching favored anti-spike CD8 responses, missing private and CD4 specificities.

The chain recombines TRBV7-8 with TRBJ2-7, with 10 bases that match TRBD1. Sequencing was carried out using whole blood. This sequence originates from an adult who was a healthcare worker with PCR-confirmed SARS-CoV-2 infection or an uninfected control (not recorded which). CDR3 coding DNA: TGTGCCAGCAGCCGTACCGGGACAGGGGCGGACGAGCAGTACTTC. Protein sequence: CASSRTGTGADEQYF.